The 30 T cell receptor beta chains reported below all come from one sample, sequenced in a study of blood T cell repertoires in COVID-19. TCRdb's table, derived via immunoSEQ multiplex PCR, lists solely in-frame clones and lacks some. The table includes under 500,000 clones, 80% to 90% detected once. Material for sequencing was PBMCs or T cells enriched from blood (not recorded which). The receptors shown here come from a man aged 25 to 45 who had recovered from COVID-19.

The rearrangement links TRBV5-4 to TRBJ2-7, with a tentative D call TRBD1 (6 bases). Per germline, CDR1 SGHNT and CDR2 YYREEE (reference sequence). CDR3 length: 15 residues. The V end was cut by 0 bases, the J end by 1 base, with 11 bases between. The CDR3 DNA is TGTGCCAGCAGCTTGGCCCGAACAGGGTCCTACGAGCAGTACTTC. It codes for CASSLARTGSYEQYF.

V gene TRBV4-1 combines with J gene TRBJ2-3; 9 bases are shared with TRBD2. CDR3 length equals 16 residues. Germline-derived CDR1 and CDR2 are MGHRA and YSYEKL. V lost 2 bases, J lost 6 bases, and 9 bases stayed unmatched. Written as DNA, the CDR3 is TGCGCCAGCAGCCAACGACTAGCGGCAATATGGGATACGCAGTATTTT. Amino acid sequence: CASSQRLAAIWDTQYF.

The V and J genes are TRBV6-5 and TRBJ1-3, with a tentative D call TRBD1 (5 bases). The V end was cut by 6 bases, the J end by 0 bases, with 12 bases between. CDR1 is MNHEY, CDR2 SVGAGI, per germline. There are 15 residues in the CDR3. In nucleotides, the CDR3 is TGTGCCAGCAGGCGGAGGGGATTCTCTGGAAACACCATATATTTT. Protein product: CASRRRGFSGNTIYF.

The rearrangement joins TRBV11-2 to TRBJ1-4; the match to TRBD1 covers 10 bases. CDR1 is SGHAT and CDR2 is FQNNGV in the germline V gene. After removal of 3 bases from V and 8 bases from J, the junction contained 6 bases not matched to a gene. This CDR3 spans 15 amino acids. CDR3 bases: TGTGCCAGCAGCTTCCCGGGACAGGGGAGCGAAAAACTGTTTTTT. Translation gives CASSFPGQGSEKLFF.

The CDR3 sequence: CASTPLGLTTYNEQFF. CDR3 nucleotide sequence: TGTGCCAGTACCCCCCTCGGACTAACAACCTACAATGAGCAGTTCTTC. The chain links TRBV19 to TRBJ2-1; TRBD2 might be the D (6 bases). Deletions cut 7 bases from V and 2 bases from J, with 18 bases between. The germline CDR1 and CDR2 sequences are LNHDA and SQIVND (reference sequence). CDR3 size: 16 residues.

The V and J genes are TRBV7-2 and TRBJ1-1; the D is unclear. V shed 2 bases and J shed 0 bases, with 13 bases lying between them. Per the germline V gene, CDR1 is SGHTA and CDR2 is FQGNSA. CDR3 length: 16 residues. CDR3 residues: CASSLNGEAMNTEAFF. CDR3 nucleotides: TGTGCCAGCAGCTTAAATGGCGAGGCAATGAACACTGAAGCTTTCTTT. Variable domain in full (rest from reference TRBV7-2 and TRBJ1-1): GAGVSQSPSNKVTEKGKDVELRCDPISGHTALYWYRQSLGQGLEFLIYFQGNSAPDKSGLPSDRFSAERTGGSVSTLTIQRTQQEDSAVYLCASSLNGEAMNTEAFFGQGTRLTVV.

The chain links TRBV6-5 to TRBJ2-7, with TRBD1 as a possible D gene (6 bases). The CDR3 is made up of 15 amino acids. In germline, CDR1 is MNHEY, CDR2 SVGAGI. Between the trimmed V and J ends, which lost 5 bases and 4 bases, there was a span of 18 bases. The CDR3 DNA is TGTGCCAGCAGTCCAAATACAGGGCGCGGTTACGAGCAGTACTTC. Translation: CASSPNTGRGYEQYF.

This clone was seen just once. This chain uses TRBV28 with TRBJ1-3; 9 bases align to TRBD1. Germline CDR1 reads MDHEN; CDR2 reads SYDVKM. The CDR3 covers 14 residues. V gave up 4 bases and J gave up 5 bases; unmatched junction bases: 3. CDR3 residues: CASSSGQGRNTIYF. Here the CDR3 DNA reads TGTGCCAGCAGTTCTGGACAGGGGAGAAACACCATATATTTT. Full variable domain (rest looked up from reference TRBV28 and TRBJ1-3): DVKVTQSSRYLVKRTGEKVFLECVQDMDHENMFWYRQDPGLGLRLIYFSYDVKMKEKGDIPEGYSVSREKKERFSLILESASTNQTSMYLCASSSGQGRNTIYFGEGSWLTVV.

The J gene is TRBJ2-1, the V gene TRBV25-1; TRBD2 matches 13 bases. The CDR3 spans 15 residues. The J segment lost 5 bases and the V segment lost 3 bases, leaving 1 base of the junction unmatched. The V gene's germline CDR1 is MGHDK and CDR2 SYGVNS. This CDR3 is CASSEGLAGNNEQFF. As DNA, the CDR3 is TGTGCCAGCAGTGAGGGACTAGCGGGAAACAATGAGCAGTTCTTC.

This clone showed up just a few times. The chain has TRBV2 and TRBJ2-5; TRBD2 matches 9 bases. Germline CDR1 SNHLY, CDR2 FYNNEI. Trimming at V came to 9 bases and at J to 4 bases, leaving 9 bases not matched to a gene. CDR3 length: 14 residues. CDR3 amino acids: CASRTLAGTETQYF. In nucleotides, the CDR3 is TGTGCCAGTCGTACCCTAGCGGGAACAGAGACCCAGTACTTC.

The V and J genes are TRBV6-6 and TRBJ1-1; D unresolved. Germline V gives CDR1 MNHNY, CDR2 SVGAGI (reference sequence). Trimming removed 5 bases from V and 1 base from J, with 8 bases in between. The CDR3 loop spans 13 amino acids. The CDR3: CASSDRQNTEAFF. The CDR3 DNA reads TGTGCCAGCAGTGATCGACAGAACACTGAAGCTTTCTTT.

V gene TRBV7-9 combines with J gene TRBJ2-5; 7 bases are a match to TRBD2. Germline trimming cut 2 bases from V and 5 bases from J; bases unmatched to any gene: 2. This CDR3 spans 13 amino acids. Germline loops: CDR1 SEHNR, CDR2 FQNEAQ (reference sequence). The CDR3 loop is CASSLTSAETQYF. The CDR3 DNA follows: TGTGCCAGCAGCTTAACTAGCGCGGAGACCCAGTACTTC.

The chain has TRBV27 and TRBJ1-4, with D tentatively TRBD1 (5 bases). Germline V gene sequence: CDR1 MNHEY, CDR2 SMNVEV (reference sequence). With 2 bases removed from V and 8 bases from J, the gap between germline ends came to 9 bases. The CDR3 loop spans 13 amino acids. CDR3 sequence reads: CASSLKGSEKLFF. CDR3 DNA sequence: TGTGCCAGCAGTTTAAAGGGGTCCGAAAAACTGTTTTTT.

The rearrangement joins TRBV7-6 to TRBJ2-3; maybe TRBD2 (6 bases). CDR1 and CDR2 from the germline V gene are SGHVS and FNYEAQ. This CDR3 region has 16 residues. Trimming stripped 5 bases from V and 2 bases from J, with 17 bases between. The CDR3 reads CASSPGVAVSTDTQYF. Written as DNA, the CDR3 is TGTGCCAGCAGCCCCGGGGTAGCGGTGTCCACAGATACGCAGTATTTT.

In DNA, the CDR3 is TGTGCCAGCAGCGCCAGACCCGGCGCAGCGGAGACCCAGTACTTC. As protein: CASSARPGAAETQYF. The chain joins TRBV3-1 (or the pseudogene TRBV3-2) to TRBJ2-5; D gene ambiguous. The V end lost 5 bases, the J end lost 5 bases, and 18 bases lay between the germline ends. This CDR3 contains 15 residues. Germline V lookup: CDR1 LGHDT, CDR2 YNNKEL (reference sequence).

This chain connects TRBV19 to TRBJ1-5; no clear D gene. The length of the CDR3 is 14 residues. The ends were cut back, 5 bases at V and 9 bases at J, with 17 bases in the middle. The germline V gene has CDR1 LNHDA and CDR2 SQIVND (reference sequence). DNA of the CDR3: TGTGCCAGTAGTTCGATGGCGGCCGAGGGGCCCCAGCATTTT. Protein product: CASSSMAAEGPQHF.

The chain couples TRBV7-6 to TRBJ2-7; TRBD1 matches at 11 bases. Trimming cost V 6 bases and J 6 bases; bases outside gene matches: 7. Germline V CDR1 and CDR2: SGHVS, FNYEAQ. There are 14 residues in the CDR3. The CDR3 spells CASSRGQGAGEQYF. CDR3 sequence (DNA): TGTGCCAGCAGTCGCGGACAGGGGGCGGGCGAGCAGTACTTC.

CDR3 DNA sequence: TGTGCCAGCACCGAGGGGGGGAGACTGTGGGAGCAGTACTTC. It specifies CASTEGGRLWEQYF. The chain links TRBV2 to TRBJ2-7, with D possibly matching TRBD2 (7 bases). V was shortened by 7 bases and J by 7 bases, with 20 bases between the two germline ends. This CDR3 has 14 residues. Per the germline V gene, CDR1 is SNHLY and CDR2 is FYNNEI.

The V gene is TRBV5-1, the J gene TRBJ2-1, with TRBD2 as a possible D gene (6 bases). Trimming removed 4 bases from V and 4 bases from J, with 12 bases in between. The CDR3 sequence is 14 residues long. Germline CDR1 and CDR2: SGHRS and YFSETQ. The CDR3 region has the DNA TGCGCCAGCAGCCGAACCGGACTATACAATGAGCAGTTCTTC. It is translated as CASSRTGLYNEQFF.

The V and J genes are TRBV19 and TRBJ2-7; D call uncertain. Germline CDR1 reads LNHDA; CDR2 reads SQIVND (reference sequence). Trimming removed 4 bases from V and 3 bases from J, with 10 bases in between. The CDR3 is made up of 13 amino acids. CDR3 residues: CASSRTASYEQYF. CDR3 coding DNA: TGTGCCAGTAGTAGAACAGCCAGCTACGAGCAGTACTTC.

The V call is TRBV6-5, the J call TRBJ2-2, with 7 bases that match TRBD2. V shed 8 bases and J 5 bases; nucleotides not matched to a gene: 8. This CDR3 contains 14 residues. Germline V CDR1 and CDR2: MNHEY, SVGAGI. Here the CDR3 reads CASRKAGETGELFF. As DNA, the CDR3 is TGTGCCAGCCGGAAGGCGGGAGAAACCGGGGAGCTGTTTTTT.

This clone was seen only once. The rearrangement links TRBV3-1 (or the pseudogene TRBV3-2) to TRBJ2-2, with 7 bases lining up with TRBD1. V trimming: 7 bases; J trimming: 6 bases; junction bases outside the gene matches: 5. CDR3 length: 13 residues. Germline lookup yields CDR1 LGHDT and CDR2 YNNKEL (reference sequence). CDR3 nucleotide sequence: TGTGCCAGCACCCAGACAGGGTCCGGGGAGCTGTTTTTT. Protein sequence: CASTQTGSGELFF.

The rearrangement joins TRBV27 to TRBJ2-1, with D perhaps TRBD2 (6 bases). In germline, CDR1 is MNHEY, CDR2 SMNVEV (reference sequence). Between the trimmed V and J ends, which lost 0 bases and 12 bases, there was a span of 15 bases. The CDR3 is 14 residues long. The CDR3 coding sequence is TGTGCCAGCAGTTTATCGAAGGAAACGGGGGTGCAGTTCTTC. Translation gives CASSLSKETGVQFF.

The chain joins TRBV5-4 to TRBJ1-2, with 10 bases fitting TRBD1. From germline, CDR1 is SGHNT and CDR2 YYREEE (reference sequence). V gave up 4 bases and J gave up 4 bases; unmatched junction bases: 7. There are 15 residues in the CDR3. Here the CDR3 DNA reads TGTGCCAGCAGCCGGGGGGGACAGGGGACCTATGGCTACACCTTC. This translates into CASSRGGQGTYGYTF.

V usage is TRBV6-5 and J usage is TRBJ1-5; 7 bases align to TRBD1. CDR1 and CDR2 (germline): MNHEY, SVGAGI. This CDR3 region has 15 residues. V shed 7 bases and J 2 bases; nucleotides not matched to a gene: 8. CDR3 coding DNA: TGTGCCAGCACCCTACTAGACAGGGGCAATCAGCCCCAGCATTTT. Its protein is CASTLLDRGNQPQHF.

V gene TRBV19 combines with J gene TRBJ2-7, with TRBD2 matching over 7 bases. CDR3 length: 15 residues. The V gene's germline CDR1 is LNHDA and CDR2 SQIVND (reference sequence). The junction had 10 bases not matched to a gene; V was cut back by 6 bases and J by 2 bases. This CDR3 is CASSSRRETPYEQYF. The CDR3 DNA reads TGTGCCAGTAGCAGCCGGCGGGAGACCCCCTACGAGCAGTACTTC.

This clone was counted only a few times. This chain connects TRBV30 to TRBJ2-5; D perhaps matches TRBD1 (5 bases). CDR3 length equals 13 residues. Germline values: CDR1 GTSNPN, CDR2 SVGIG (reference sequence). V was clipped by 0 bases and J by 5 bases, with 10 bases between them. The CDR3 is CAWSVLGVETQYF. DNA for the CDR3: TGTGCCTGGAGTGTTTTAGGGGTTGAGACCCAGTACTTC.

The chain couples TRBV12-3 or TRBV12-4 to TRBJ2-5, with D unresolved. This CDR3 has 13 residues. Trimming removed 0 bases from V and 5 bases from J, with 7 bases in between. The chain's CDR3 is CASSLASSETQYF. CDR3 DNA sequence: TGTGCCAGCAGTTTAGCTAGCAGTGAGACCCAGTACTTC.

The chain carries TRBV28 and TRBJ2-2; D unresolved. This CDR3 region has 13 residues. Trimming cost V 10 bases and J 7 bases, with 16 bases left between them. Germline CDR1 reads MDHEN; CDR2 reads SYDVKM. CDR3 sequence (DNA): TGTGCCACACATTGGGCCTCCCACGGGGAGCTGTTTTTT. Amino acids: CATHWASHGELFF.

The chain links TRBV27 to TRBJ2-7, with D tentatively TRBD2 (5 bases). CDR3 length: 14 amino acids. The V end was cut by 5 bases, the J end by 3 bases, with 14 bases between. Germline-derived CDR1 and CDR2 are MNHEY and SMNVEV (reference sequence). The CDR3 nucleotides read TGTGCCAGCAGTCCCCTACTAGGAAACTACGAGCAGTACTTC. Translation: CASSPLLGNYEQYF.